The T cell receptor beta chain described here comes from a study of identical twins. Every one of the donors was a healthy Caucasian. Each cDNA held unique molecular identifiers, and template switching gave it a universal primer site. TCRdb ran MiXCR on the 5' RACE reads and lists one entry per CDR3 protein. The top ten hold about 2.7% of the sample, which has hundreds of thousands of distinct CDR3 sequences, 20% to 30% seen once. This clonotype was detected only a few times. These data were likewise used in another study, on T cells expressing NK-cell markers. That paper states: The TCR beta repertoires originated in sorted CD3+CD56+NKG2C+, CD3+CD56+NKG2C- and CD3+CD56-NKG2C+ T cells. Of the CD8+ T cell pool in 6 or 7 donors, roughly 1.0-7.0% was accounted for by dominant NKG2C+ clonotypes.

The source material was CD4+ T cells sorted from blood. This TCR derives from a woman under 30 in good health.

CDR3 sequence: CSASPAGGPGDTQYF. DNA of the CDR3: TGCAGTGCTAGCCCAGCGGGAGGGCCGGGAGATACGCAGTATTTT. The V gene is TRBV20-1, the J gene TRBJ2-3, with 10 bases lining up with TRBD2. Looked up from germline, CDR1 is DFQATT and CDR2 is SNEGSKA (reference sequence). The CDR3 runs to 15 residues. Trimming took 3 bases from V and 5 from J; bases not matched to a gene: 8.